This TCR beta chain comes out of a study of breast tumors, draining lymph nodes, adjacent tissues. Germline-derived CDR1 and CDR2 are GTSNPN and SVGIG (reference sequence). The CDR3 runs to 13 residues. The J segment lost 8 bases and the V segment lost 3 bases, leaving 1 base of the junction unmatched. Samples came from axillary lymph nodes draining the breast cancer. Study results and limitations: Findings are consistent with lymph node origin and intratumoral expansion of most tumor T cells.

TCRdb used MiXCR to reprocess the multiplex PCR reads, holding one entry per CDR3 protein. The sample has roughly 130,000 distinct CDR3 sequences; around 20% are singletons. This clonotype was seen ten or more times. Antigen specificity is unknown. This sequence originates from a female donor with breast cancer. Some clones in this sample may be carry-over from other donors' samples. V usage is TRBV30 and J usage is TRBJ1-6; 10 bases are a match to TRBD1. The sample comprised axillary lymph node tissue. CDR3 in amino acids: CAWSGTGDSPLHF. CDR3 in DNA: TGTGCCTGGAGCGGGACAGGGGATTCACCCCTCCACTTT.